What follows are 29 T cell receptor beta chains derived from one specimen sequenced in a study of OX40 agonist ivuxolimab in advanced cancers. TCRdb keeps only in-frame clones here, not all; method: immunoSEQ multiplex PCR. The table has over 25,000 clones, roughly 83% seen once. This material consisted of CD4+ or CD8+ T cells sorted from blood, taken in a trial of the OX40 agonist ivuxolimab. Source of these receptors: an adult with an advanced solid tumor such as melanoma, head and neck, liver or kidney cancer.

CDR3 region: CASSFLSGGTYNEQFF. As DNA, the CDR3 is TGTGCCAGCAGCTTCCTATCGGGAGGGACCTACAATGAGCAGTTCTTC. V usage is TRBV7-3 and J usage is TRBJ2-1; 8 positions match TRBD2. Trimming cost V 3 bases and J 2 bases; bases outside gene matches: 6. CDR1 is SGHTA and CDR2 is FQGTGA in the germline V gene. CDR3 size: 16 residues.

In DNA, the CDR3 is TGTGCCAGCAGCTTAGATGAGGTTGGGTATACCTCCTACGAGCAGTACTTC. It encodes CASSLDEVGYTSYEQYF. V gene TRBV7-8 combines with J gene TRBJ2-7; no reliable D call. The CDR3 length is 17 residues. Deletions cut 1 base from V and 0 bases from J, with 16 bases between. Germline V gene lookup returns CDR1 SGHVS and CDR2 FQNEAQ. The full variable domain, its missing parts supplied by reference TRBV7-8 and TRBJ2-7, is GAGVSQSPRYKVAKRGQDVALRCDPISGHVSLFWYQQALGQGPEFLTYFQNEAQLDKSGLPSDRFFAERPEGSVSTLKIQRTQQEDSAVYLCASSLDEVGYTSYEQYFGPGTRLTVT.

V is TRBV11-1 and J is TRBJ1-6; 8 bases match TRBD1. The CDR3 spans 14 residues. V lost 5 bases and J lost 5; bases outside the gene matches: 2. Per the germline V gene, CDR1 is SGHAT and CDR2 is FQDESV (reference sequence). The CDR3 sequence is CASSRTGNNSPLHF. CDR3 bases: TGTGCCAGCAGCCGGACAGGGAATAATTCACCCCTCCACTTT.

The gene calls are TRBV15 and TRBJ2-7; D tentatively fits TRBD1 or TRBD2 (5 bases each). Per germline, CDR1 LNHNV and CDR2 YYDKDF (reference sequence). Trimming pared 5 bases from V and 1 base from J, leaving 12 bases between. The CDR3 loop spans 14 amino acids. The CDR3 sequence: CATSYRDQSYEQYF. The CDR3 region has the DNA TGTGCCACCAGCTACCGGGACCAATCCTACGAGCAGTACTTC.

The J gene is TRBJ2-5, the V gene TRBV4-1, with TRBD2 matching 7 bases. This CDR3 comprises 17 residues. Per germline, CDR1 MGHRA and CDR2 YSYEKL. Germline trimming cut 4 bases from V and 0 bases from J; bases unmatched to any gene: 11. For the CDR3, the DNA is TGCGCCAGCAGCCTGGCCGTGGTGGGGGGGTACCAAGAGACCCAGTACTTC. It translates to CASSLAVVGGYQETQYF.

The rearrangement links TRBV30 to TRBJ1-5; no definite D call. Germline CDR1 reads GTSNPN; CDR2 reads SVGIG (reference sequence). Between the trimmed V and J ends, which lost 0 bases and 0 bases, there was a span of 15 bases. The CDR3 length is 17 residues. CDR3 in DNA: TGTGCCTGGAGTGTACGTTTTTTCCTAGATAGCAATCAGCCCCAGCATTTT. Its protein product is CAWSVRFFLDSNQPQHF.

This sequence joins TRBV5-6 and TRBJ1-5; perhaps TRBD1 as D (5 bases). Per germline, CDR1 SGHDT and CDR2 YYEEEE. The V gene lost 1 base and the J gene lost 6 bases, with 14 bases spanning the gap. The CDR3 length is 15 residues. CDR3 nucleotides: TGTGCCAGCAGCTTGAGACGCCGGGGCGGTCAGCCCCAGCATTTT. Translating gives CASSLRRRGGQPQHF.

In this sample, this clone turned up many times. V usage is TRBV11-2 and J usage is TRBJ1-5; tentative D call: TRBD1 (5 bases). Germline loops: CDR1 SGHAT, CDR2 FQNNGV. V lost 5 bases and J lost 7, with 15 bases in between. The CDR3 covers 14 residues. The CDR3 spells CASSHGGNRQPQHF. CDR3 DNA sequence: TGTGCCAGCAGCCACGGGGGGAACCGACAGCCCCAGCATTTT.

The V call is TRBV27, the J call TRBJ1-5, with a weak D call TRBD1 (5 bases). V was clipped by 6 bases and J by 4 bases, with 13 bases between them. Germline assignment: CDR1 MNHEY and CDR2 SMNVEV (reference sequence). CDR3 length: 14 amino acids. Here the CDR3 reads CASRPGHYNQPQHF. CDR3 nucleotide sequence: TGTGCCAGCAGACCCGGACATTATAATCAGCCCCAGCATTTT.

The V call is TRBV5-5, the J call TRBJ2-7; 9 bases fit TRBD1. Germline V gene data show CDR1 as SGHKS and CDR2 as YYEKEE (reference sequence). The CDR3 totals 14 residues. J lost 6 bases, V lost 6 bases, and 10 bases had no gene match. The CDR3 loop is CASNYRDRELEQYF. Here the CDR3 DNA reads TGTGCCAGCAACTACCGGGACAGGGAGCTCGAGCAGTACTTC.

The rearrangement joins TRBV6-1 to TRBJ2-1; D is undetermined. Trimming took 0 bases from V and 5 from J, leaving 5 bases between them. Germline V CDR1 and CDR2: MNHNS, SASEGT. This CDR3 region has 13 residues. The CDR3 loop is CASSEAQNNEQFF. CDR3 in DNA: TGTGCCAGCAGTGAAGCTCAAAACAATGAGCAGTTCTTC.

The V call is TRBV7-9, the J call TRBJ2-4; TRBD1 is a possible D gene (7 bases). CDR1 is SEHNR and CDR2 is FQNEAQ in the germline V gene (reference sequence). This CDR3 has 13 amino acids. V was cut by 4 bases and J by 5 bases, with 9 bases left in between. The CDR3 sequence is CASSSRGENIQYF. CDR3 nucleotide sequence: TGTGCCAGCAGCTCCAGGGGGGAAAACATTCAGTACTTC. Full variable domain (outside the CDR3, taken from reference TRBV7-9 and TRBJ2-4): DTGVSQNPRHKITKRGQNVTFRCDPISEHNRLYWYRQTLGQGPEFLTYFQNEAQLEKSRLLSDRFSAERPKGSFSTLEIQRTEQGDSAMYLCASSSRGENIQYFGAGTRLSVL.

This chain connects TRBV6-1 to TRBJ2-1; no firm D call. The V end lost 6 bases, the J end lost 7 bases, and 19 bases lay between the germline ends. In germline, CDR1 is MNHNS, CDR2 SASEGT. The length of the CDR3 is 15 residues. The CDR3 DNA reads TGTGCCAGCAGGTTCCGTTCCGGGCTGAGGAATGAGCAGTTCTTC. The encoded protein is CASRFRSGLRNEQFF.

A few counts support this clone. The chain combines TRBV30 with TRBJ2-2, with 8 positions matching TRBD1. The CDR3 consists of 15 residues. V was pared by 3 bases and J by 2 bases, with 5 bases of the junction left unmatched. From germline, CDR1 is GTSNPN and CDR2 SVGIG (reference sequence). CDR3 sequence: CAWSGGQGNTGELFF. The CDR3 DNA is TGTGCCTGGAGCGGAGGACAGGGTAACACCGGGGAGCTGTTTTTT.

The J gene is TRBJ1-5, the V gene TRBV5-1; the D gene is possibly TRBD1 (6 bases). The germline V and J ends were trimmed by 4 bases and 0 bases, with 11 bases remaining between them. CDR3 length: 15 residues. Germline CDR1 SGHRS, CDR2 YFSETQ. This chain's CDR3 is CASSDGTTSNQPQHF. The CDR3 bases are TGCGCCAGCAGCGACGGGACAACTAGCAATCAGCCCCAGCATTTT.

The CDR3 here is CASSSQTGGLETQYF. CDR3 DNA sequence: TGTGCCAGCAGTTCACAGACAGGGGGCCTGGAGACCCAGTACTTC. The chain employs TRBV28 and TRBJ2-5; 10 bases match TRBD1. Germline values: CDR1 MDHEN, CDR2 SYDVKM. The CDR3 runs to 15 residues. J gave up 5 bases and V 4 bases, and 7 bases lay outside the gene matches.

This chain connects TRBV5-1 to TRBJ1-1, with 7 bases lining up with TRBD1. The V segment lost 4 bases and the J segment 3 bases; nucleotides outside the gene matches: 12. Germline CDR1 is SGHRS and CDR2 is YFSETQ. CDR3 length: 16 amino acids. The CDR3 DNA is TGCGCCAGCAGCCCTCGATGGCAGGGGGGCGACACTGAAGCTTTCTTT. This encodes CASSPRWQGGDTEAFF.

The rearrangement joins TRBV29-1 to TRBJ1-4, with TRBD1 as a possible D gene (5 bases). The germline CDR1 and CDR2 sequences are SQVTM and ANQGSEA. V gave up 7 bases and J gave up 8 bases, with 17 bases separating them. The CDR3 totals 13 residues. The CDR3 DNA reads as TGCAGCGCTCGGGACCCCCGAGGGGAAAAACTGTTTTTT. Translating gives CSARDPRGEKLFF.

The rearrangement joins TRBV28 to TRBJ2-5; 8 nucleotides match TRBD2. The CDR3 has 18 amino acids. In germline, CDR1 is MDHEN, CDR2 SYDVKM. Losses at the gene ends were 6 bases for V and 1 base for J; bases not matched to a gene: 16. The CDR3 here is CASSYPLAGGISQETQYF. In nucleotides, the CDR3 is TGTGCCAGCAGCTACCCCCTCGCGGGGGGCATTAGCCAAGAGACCCAGTACTTC.

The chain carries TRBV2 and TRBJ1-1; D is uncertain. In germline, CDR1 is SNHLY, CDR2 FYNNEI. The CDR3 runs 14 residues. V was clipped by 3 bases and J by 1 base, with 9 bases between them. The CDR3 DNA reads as TGTGCCAGCAGTGACAATAAGGAGAACACTGAAGCTTTCTTT. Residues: CASSDNKENTEAFF.

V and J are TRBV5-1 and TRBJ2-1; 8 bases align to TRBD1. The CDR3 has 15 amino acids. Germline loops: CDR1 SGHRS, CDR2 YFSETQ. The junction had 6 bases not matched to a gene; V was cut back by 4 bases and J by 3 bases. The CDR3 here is CASSQDRGLYNEQFF. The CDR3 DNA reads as TGCGCCAGCAGCCAAGACAGGGGTCTCTACAATGAGCAGTTCTTC.

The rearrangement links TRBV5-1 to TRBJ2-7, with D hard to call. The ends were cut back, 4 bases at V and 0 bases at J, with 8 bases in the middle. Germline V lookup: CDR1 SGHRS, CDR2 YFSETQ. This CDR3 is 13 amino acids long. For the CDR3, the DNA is TGCGCCAGCAGCCTGGAGAGCTCCTACGAGCAGTACTTC. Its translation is CASSLESSYEQYF.

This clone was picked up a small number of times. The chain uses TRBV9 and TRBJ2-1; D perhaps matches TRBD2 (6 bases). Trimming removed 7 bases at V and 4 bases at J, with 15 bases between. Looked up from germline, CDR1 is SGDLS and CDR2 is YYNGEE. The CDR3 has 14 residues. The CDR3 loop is CASGSGYGYNEQFF. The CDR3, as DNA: TGTGCCAGCGGTAGCGGTTATGGGTACAATGAGCAGTTCTTC.

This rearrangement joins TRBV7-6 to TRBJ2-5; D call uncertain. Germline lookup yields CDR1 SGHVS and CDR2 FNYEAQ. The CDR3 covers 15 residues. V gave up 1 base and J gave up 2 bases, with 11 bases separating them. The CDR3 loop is CASSLEASEQETQYF. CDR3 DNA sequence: TGTGCCAGCAGCTTAGAGGCCAGTGAGCAAGAGACCCAGTACTTC.

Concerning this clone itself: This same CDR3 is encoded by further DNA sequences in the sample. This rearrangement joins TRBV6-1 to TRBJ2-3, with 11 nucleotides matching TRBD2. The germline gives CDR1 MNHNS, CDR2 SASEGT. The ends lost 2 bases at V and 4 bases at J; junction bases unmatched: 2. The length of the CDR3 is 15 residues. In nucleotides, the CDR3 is TGTGCCAGCAGTGAATTAGCGGGAGGGCCAGATACGCAGTATTTT. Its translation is CASSELAGGPDTQYF.

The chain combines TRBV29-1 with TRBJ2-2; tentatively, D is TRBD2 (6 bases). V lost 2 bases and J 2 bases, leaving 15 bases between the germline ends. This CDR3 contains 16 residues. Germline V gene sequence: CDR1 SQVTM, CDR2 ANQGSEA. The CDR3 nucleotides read TGCAGCGTTGAACCGGCCGCGGGGAAAAACACCGGGGAGCTGTTTTTT. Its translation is CSVEPAAGKNTGELFF.

The CDR3 loop reads CASSSIPSGGDNEQFF. CDR3 nucleotides: TGTGCCAGCAGTAGTATCCCTAGCGGGGGGGACAATGAGCAGTTCTTC. The J gene is TRBJ2-1, the V gene TRBV27; 12 bases fit TRBD2. This CDR3 is 16 amino acids long. Germline values: CDR1 MNHEY, CDR2 SMNVEV (reference sequence). The ends lost 5 bases at V and 5 bases at J; junction bases unmatched: 7.

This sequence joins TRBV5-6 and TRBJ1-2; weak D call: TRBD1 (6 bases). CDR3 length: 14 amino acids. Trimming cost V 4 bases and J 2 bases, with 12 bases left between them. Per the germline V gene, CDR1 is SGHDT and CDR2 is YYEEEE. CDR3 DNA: TGTGCCAGCAGCCCAGGGGCGCTAAACTATGGCTACACCTTC. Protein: CASSPGALNYGYTF.

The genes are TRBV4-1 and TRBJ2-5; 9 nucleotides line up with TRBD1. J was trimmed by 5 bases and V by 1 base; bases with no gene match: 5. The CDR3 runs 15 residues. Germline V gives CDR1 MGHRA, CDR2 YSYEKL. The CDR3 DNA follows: TGCGCCAGCAGCCAAGGGACAGGGGCATGGGAGACCCAGTACTTC. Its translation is CASSQGTGAWETQYF.